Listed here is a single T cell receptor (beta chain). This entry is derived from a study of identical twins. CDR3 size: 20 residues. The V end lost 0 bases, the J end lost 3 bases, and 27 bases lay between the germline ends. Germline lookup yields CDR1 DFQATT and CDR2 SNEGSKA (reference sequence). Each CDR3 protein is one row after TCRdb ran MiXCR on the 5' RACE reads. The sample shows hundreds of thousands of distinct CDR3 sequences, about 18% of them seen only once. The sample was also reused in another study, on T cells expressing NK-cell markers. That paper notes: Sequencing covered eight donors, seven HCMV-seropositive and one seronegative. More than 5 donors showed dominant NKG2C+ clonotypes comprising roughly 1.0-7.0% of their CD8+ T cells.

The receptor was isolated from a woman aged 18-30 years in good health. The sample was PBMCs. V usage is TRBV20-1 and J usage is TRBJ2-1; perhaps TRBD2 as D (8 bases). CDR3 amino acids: CSARDHGGRRGRGVYNEQFF. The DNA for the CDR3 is TGCAGTGCTAGAGATCATGGAGGAAGGAGGGGGCGGGGGGTCTACAATGAGCAGTTCTTC.